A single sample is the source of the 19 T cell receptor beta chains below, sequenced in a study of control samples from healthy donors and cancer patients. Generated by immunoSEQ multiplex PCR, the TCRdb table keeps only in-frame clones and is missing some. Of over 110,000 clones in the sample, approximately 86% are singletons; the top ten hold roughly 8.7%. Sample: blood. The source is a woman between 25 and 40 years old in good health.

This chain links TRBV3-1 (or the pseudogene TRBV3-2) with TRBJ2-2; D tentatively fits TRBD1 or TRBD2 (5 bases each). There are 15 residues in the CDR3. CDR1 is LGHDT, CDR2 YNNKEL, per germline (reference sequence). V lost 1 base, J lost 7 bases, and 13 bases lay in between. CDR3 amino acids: CASSQVTGAGGELFF. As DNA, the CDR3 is TGTGCCAGCAGCCAAGTAACCGGGGCCGGCGGGGAGCTGTTTTTT.

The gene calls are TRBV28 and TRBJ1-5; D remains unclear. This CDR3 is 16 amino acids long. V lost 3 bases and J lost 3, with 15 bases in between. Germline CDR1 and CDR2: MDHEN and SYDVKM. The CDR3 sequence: CASSFIEGGINQPQHF. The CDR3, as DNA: TGTGCCAGCAGTTTTATCGAGGGTGGGATCAATCAGCCCCAGCATTTT.

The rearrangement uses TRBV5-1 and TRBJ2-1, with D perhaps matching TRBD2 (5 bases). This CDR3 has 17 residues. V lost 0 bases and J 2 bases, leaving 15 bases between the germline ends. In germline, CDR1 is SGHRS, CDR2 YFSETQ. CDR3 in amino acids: CASSLERRRPPYNEQFF. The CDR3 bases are TGCGCCAGCAGCTTGGAGAGAAGGAGGCCCCCCTACAATGAGCAGTTCTTC.

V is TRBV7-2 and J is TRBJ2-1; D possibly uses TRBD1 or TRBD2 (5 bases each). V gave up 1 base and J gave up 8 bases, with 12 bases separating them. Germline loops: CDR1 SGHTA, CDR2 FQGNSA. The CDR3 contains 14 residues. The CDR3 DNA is TGTGCCAGCAGCTTAGATTGGGGGTACTATGAGCAGTTCTTC. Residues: CASSLDWGYYEQFF.

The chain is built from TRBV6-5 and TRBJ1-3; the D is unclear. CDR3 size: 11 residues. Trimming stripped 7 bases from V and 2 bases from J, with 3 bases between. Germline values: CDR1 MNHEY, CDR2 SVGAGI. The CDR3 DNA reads TGTGCCAGCACTGCTGGAAACACCATATATTTT. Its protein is CASTAGNTIYF.

This CDR3 reads CASSLSASGSRETQYF. CDR3 nucleotide sequence: TGTGCCAGTAGCCTCTCAGCTAGCGGGAGTCGAGAGACCCAGTACTTC. V usage is TRBV19 and J usage is TRBJ2-5, with TRBD2 identical over 10 bases. Germline CDR1 reads LNHDA; CDR2 reads SQIVND (reference sequence). The CDR3 sequence is 16 residues long. The V segment lost 6 bases and the J segment 4 bases; nucleotides outside the gene matches: 11.

The CDR3 is CASSPRTGEETQYF. The CDR3 DNA reads as TGTGCCAGCTCACCCCGGACAGGGGAAGAGACCCAGTACTTC. This chain connects TRBV18 to TRBJ2-5, with TRBD1 identical over 9 bases. V lost 3 bases, J lost 3 bases, and 2 bases stayed unmatched. CDR1 and CDR2 (germline): KGHSH, LQKENI. This CDR3 region has 14 residues.

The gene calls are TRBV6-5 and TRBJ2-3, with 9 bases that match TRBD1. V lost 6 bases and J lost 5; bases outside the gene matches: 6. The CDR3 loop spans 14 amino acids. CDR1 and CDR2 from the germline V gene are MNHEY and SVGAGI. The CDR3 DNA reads TGTGCCAGCAGCCGGGACAGGGCGGAAGATACGCAGTATTTT. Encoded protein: CASSRDRAEDTQYF.

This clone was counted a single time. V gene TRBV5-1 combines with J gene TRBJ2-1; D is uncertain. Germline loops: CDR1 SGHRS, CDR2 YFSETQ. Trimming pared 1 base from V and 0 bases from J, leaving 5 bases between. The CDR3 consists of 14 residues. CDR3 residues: CASSLSGSYNEQFF. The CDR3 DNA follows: TGCGCCAGCAGCTTGTCAGGCTCCTACAATGAGCAGTTCTTC.

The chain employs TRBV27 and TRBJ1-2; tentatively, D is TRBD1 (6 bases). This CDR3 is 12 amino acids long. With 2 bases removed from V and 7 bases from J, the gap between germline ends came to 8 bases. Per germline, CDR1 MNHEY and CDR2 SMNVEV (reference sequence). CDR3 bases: TGTGCCAGCAGTTTAGGGGGCGGTGGCTACACCTTC. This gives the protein CASSLGGGGYTF.

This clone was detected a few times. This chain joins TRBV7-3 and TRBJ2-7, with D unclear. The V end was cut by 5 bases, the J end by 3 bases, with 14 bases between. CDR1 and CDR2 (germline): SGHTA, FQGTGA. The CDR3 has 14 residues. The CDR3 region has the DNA TGTGCCAGCAGCCCCTTCCGTGGCGACTACGAGCAGTACTTC. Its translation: CASSPFRGDYEQYF.

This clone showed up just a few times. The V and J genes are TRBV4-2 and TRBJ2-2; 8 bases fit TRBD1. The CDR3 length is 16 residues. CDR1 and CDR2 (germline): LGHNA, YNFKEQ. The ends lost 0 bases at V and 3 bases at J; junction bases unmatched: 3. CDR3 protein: CASSQDSGGDTGELFF. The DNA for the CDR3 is TGTGCCAGCAGCCAAGATTCAGGGGGCGACACCGGGGAGCTGTTTTTT.

CDR3 region: CASSPGTEYEQYF. The CDR3 DNA reads as TGTGCCAGCAGCCCAGGGACTGAATACGAGCAGTACTTC. The V and J genes are TRBV7-9 and TRBJ2-7; D is possibly TRBD2 (6 bases). Germline V lookup: CDR1 SEHNR, CDR2 FQNEAQ (reference sequence). This CDR3 spans 13 amino acids. Deletions cut 5 bases from V and 4 bases from J, with 12 bases between.

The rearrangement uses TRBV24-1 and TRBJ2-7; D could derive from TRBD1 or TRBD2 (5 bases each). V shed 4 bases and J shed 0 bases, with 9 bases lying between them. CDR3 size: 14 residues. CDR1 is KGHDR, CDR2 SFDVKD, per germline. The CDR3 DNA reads TGTGCCACCAGTGACAGGGAGAGCTCCTACGAGCAGTACTTC. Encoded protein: CATSDRESSYEQYF.

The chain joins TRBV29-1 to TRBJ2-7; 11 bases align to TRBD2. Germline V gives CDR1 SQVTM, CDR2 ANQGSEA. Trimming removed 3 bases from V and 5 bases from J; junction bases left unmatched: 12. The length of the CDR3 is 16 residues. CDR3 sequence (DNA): TGCAGCGTTGATTGGACTAGCGGGTTTGCTCCGCACGAGCAGTACTTC. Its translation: CSVDWTSGFAPHEQYF.

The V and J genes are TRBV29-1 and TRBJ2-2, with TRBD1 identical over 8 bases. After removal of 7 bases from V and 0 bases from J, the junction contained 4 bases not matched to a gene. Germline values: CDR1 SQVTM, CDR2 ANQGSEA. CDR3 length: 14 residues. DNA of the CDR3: TGCAGCGGGGGACAGGCAACGAACACCGGGGAGCTGTTTTTT. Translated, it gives CSGGQATNTGELFF.

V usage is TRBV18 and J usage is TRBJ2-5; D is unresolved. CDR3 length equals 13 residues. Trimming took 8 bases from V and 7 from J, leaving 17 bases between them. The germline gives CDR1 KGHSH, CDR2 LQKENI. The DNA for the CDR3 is TGTGCCAGCCAAGGACCAAACCTTCGGACCCAGTACTTC. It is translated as CASQGPNLRTQYF.

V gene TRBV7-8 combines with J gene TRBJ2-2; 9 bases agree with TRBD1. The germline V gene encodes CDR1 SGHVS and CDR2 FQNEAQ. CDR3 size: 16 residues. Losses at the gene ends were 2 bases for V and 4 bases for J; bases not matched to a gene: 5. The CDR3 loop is CASSLPDRGGTGELFF. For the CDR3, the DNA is TGTGCCAGCAGCTTACCGGACAGGGGAGGCACCGGGGAGCTGTTTTTT.

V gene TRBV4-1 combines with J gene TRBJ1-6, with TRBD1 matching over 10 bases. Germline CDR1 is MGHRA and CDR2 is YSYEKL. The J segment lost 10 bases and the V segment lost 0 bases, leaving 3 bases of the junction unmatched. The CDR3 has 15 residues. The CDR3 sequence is CASSQDGDRGSPLHF. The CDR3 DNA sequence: TGCGCCAGCAGCCAAGATGGGGACAGGGGCTCACCCCTCCACTTT.